This T cell receptor (beta chain) was identified during a study of response to subunit inactivated influenza vaccine. One entry per CDR3 protein, called by TCRdb with MiXCR from the RT-PCR reads. Seen here are 430,000 or so distinct CDR3 sequences, 9.5% to 12% observed once, and the top ten hold less than 15%. This CDR3 contains 16 residues. Germline trimming cut 4 bases from V and 3 bases from J; bases unmatched to any gene: 9. Per the germline V gene, CDR1 is MDHEN and CDR2 is SYDVKM. This clonotype was counted between two and nine times. Its matching antigen is unknown. Whole-study results and caveats: The authors put forward the suggestion that each seasonal influenza vaccination may bring in only a limited number of new T cells.

The clonotype originates from a man aged 45-65 years who received an inactivated influenza vaccine. The sequenced sample was PBMCs from blood, obtained roughly 6 weeks after vaccination. The gene calls are TRBV28 and TRBJ2-5, with 9 bases that match TRBD1. CDR3: CASSWGTGIGEETQYF. Here the CDR3 DNA reads TGTGCCAGCAGTTGGGGGACAGGGATCGGCGAAGAGACCCAGTACTTC. Together with reference TRBV28 and TRBJ2-5, the CDR3 gives the full variable domain: DVKVTQSSRYLVKRTGEKVFLECVQDMDHENMFWYRQDPGLGLRLIYFSYDVKMKEKGDIPEGYSVSREKKERFSLILESASTNQTSMYLCASSWGTGIGEETQYFGPGTRLLVL.